The 19 T cell receptor beta chains listed next were all sequenced from one sample in a study of CXCR3-negative and CXCR3-positive naive CD8 T cells. UMI-labeled TRB cDNA libraries were prepared by 5' RACE. One entry per CDR3 protein, without DNA, is what TCRdb gives after re-calling the 5' RACE reads. The specimen's table records 20,000 to 25,000 distinct CDR3 sequences. Sample: memory CD8+ T cells from blood. The source of these receptors is a human donor in good health. Some clones in this sample may be carry-over from other donors' samples.

This sequence joins TRBV12-3 or TRBV12-4 and TRBJ2-2; TCRdb picks TRBD1, but there is no DNA to check that call. The CDR3 spans 14 residues. CDR3 sequence: CASSLRADTGELFF.

The gene calls are TRBV7-9 and TRBJ2-1; no DNA is available, so the TRBD2 call from TCRdb remains unchecked. CDR1 is SEHNR and CDR2 is FQNEAQ in the germline V gene (reference sequence). This CDR3 has 18 residues. The CDR3 protein is CASSLGGSGRVRSNEQFF.

J is TRBJ2-3 and V is TRBV28; the D call of TRBD1 rests on TCRdb alone, since no DNA is present to check it. The germline V gene encodes CDR1 MDHEN and CDR2 SYDVKM. The CDR3 spans 17 residues. The CDR3: CASSLDSHSTSTDTQYF.

V gene TRBV5-1 combines with J gene TRBJ2-7. Germline V gives CDR1 SGHRS, CDR2 YFSETQ. The CDR3 extends over 17 amino acids. CDR3: CASSLNGVGWIDYEQYF.

The chain employs TRBV29-1 and TRBJ2-2. The CDR3 totals 13 residues. CDR1 and CDR2 from the germline V gene are SQVTM and ANQGSEA. The CDR3 sequence: CSVEDYRSGELFF.

CDR3: CASSQTVWSGTASHEQYF. J is TRBJ2-7 and V is TRBV4-2; the TCRdb call, TRBD1, lacks DNA for checking. The germline V gene encodes CDR1 LGHNA and CDR2 YNFKEQ. The CDR3 has 18 residues.

The chain recombines TRBV6-4 with TRBJ2-1. CDR3 length: 16 residues. CDR1 and CDR2 (germline): MRHNA, SNTAGT. The CDR3 spells CASSDSWESSYNEQFF.

The V gene is TRBV7-8, the J gene TRBJ2-1. Germline V gene data show CDR1 as SGHVS and CDR2 as FQNEAQ. The CDR3 runs to 18 residues. The CDR3 reads CASSLVFRGPTSYNEQFF.

V and J are TRBV4-1 and TRBJ2-7; TCRdb outputs TRBD1, but without DNA this stays unchecked. Germline loops: CDR1 MGHRA, CDR2 YSYEKL. The CDR3 totals 17 residues. CDR3 protein: CASSQIGDRSSSYEQYF.

CDR3 sequence: CSVLGGRKNIQYF. The chain combines TRBV29-1 with TRBJ2-4; without DNA, the TCRdb call of TRBD1 cannot be checked. CDR3 size: 13 residues. Germline CDR1 reads SQVTM; CDR2 reads ANQGSEA. The full variable domain, its missing parts supplied by reference TRBV29-1 and TRBJ2-4, is SAVISQKPSRDICQRGTSLTIQCQVDSQVTMMFWYRQQPGQSLTLIATANQGSEATYESGFVIDKFPISRPNLTFSTLTVSNMSPEDSSIYLCSVLGGRKNIQYFGAGTRLSVL.

The chain links TRBV7-3 to TRBJ2-5; as DNA is missing, the TRBD1 call by TCRdb cannot be tested. The CDR3 contains 15 residues. Germline-derived CDR1 and CDR2 are SGHTA and FQGTGA. The CDR3 is CASSSLGRGQETQYF.

The chain links TRBV29-1 to TRBJ2-1; with no DNA, the TCRdb D assignment of TRBD1 cannot be verified. Germline CDR1 SQVTM, CDR2 ANQGSEA. The length of the CDR3 is 12 residues. CDR3: CSVWDRGREQFF.

The rearrangement links TRBV28 to TRBJ2-6. The CDR3 runs to 16 residues. Germline V CDR1 and CDR2: MDHEN, SYDVKM. The CDR3: CASSFSEFSGANVLTF.

This CDR3 reads CASSLGFGVGANVLTF. The chain joins TRBV7-2 to TRBJ2-6. This CDR3 is built from 16 residues. Germline CDR1 reads SGHTA; CDR2 reads FQGNSA.

The CDR3 is CASSNSAGDSIYTQYF. This chain uses TRBV21-1 with TRBJ2-3; with no DNA, the TCRdb D assignment of TRBD1 cannot be verified. TRBV21-1 is reported as a pseudogene. This CDR3 spans 16 amino acids.

The CDR3 sequence is CASSLTRGELAGDTDTQYF. V is TRBV7-3 and J is TRBJ2-3; TCRdb lists TRBD2, though no DNA is available to test this call. Germline CDR1 SGHTA, CDR2 FQGTGA. The CDR3 loop spans 19 amino acids.

This chain uses TRBV18 with TRBJ2-3. This CDR3 region has 13 residues. Germline CDR1 KGHSH, CDR2 LQKENI. The CDR3 sequence is CASSPPPADTQYF.

The V and J genes are TRBV7-9 and TRBJ2-1; TCRdb selects TRBD1, and the lack of DNA leaves this call unchecked. Looked up from germline, CDR1 is SEHNR and CDR2 is FQNEAQ (reference sequence). This CDR3 is 16 amino acids long. The CDR3 reads CASSPRDRGSYNEQFF.

The chain combines TRBV7-2 with TRBJ2-5; the D gene TCRdb calls, TRBD1, cannot be checked with no DNA. The CDR3 is 12 residues long. CDR1 is SGHTA, CDR2 FQGNSA, per germline. The chain's CDR3 is CAIRGGQETQYF.